The 27 T cell receptor beta chains given below trace back to one sample, sequenced in a study of tumor and adjacent non-tumor tissue in lung cancer (dated by TCRdb to 2016 to 2019). Library prep was done by multiplex PCR. Reads for this sample came from an Illumina HiSeq 2500. TCRbeta libraries were built by three rounds of nested PCR using primers (Table S4), following protocols modified from ARM-PCR. In TCRdb, the public reads were trimmed at Q25 with fastp and aligned with MiXCR, with productive beta chains retained. Under each unique CDR3 protein, matching rows form one entry showing the most common genes and DNA. Present in this sample are 75,000 to 80,000 distinct CDR3 sequences, roughly 80% of which were seen just once. Clones ranked in the top ten supply roughly 14% of the sample. RNA was extracted from bulk unsorted tissue and checked for quality with a NanoDrop ND-1000 and an Agilent 2100.

Input material: lung tumor tissue. These receptors were taken from a woman between 45 and 60 years old with non-small cell lung cancer.

With regard to this clonotype: The junction departs from the called germline gene at one end, perhaps through a read error. The V gene is TRBV12-3 or TRBV12-4, the J gene TRBJ1-5; D call uncertain. The CDR3 consists of 12 residues. The CDR3 nucleotides are TGTGCCAGCAGCAAGAGGGAACAGCCCCAGCATTTC. Protein sequence: CASSKREQPQHF.

Comment on this clonotype: Because the CDR3 is missing its conserved closing phenylalanine or tryptophan, this is likely a read error. The chain employs TRBV20-1 and TRBJ2-5; maybe TRBD2 (5 bases). The CDR3 extends over 15 amino acids. Germline V gene sequence: CDR1 DFQATT, CDR2 SNEGSKA (reference sequence). The CDR3 region has the DNA TGCAGGGCTACCAAACAGACGGGGAGCGGCGAGACCCAGTACTTA. Protein product: CRATKQTGSGETQYL.

With respect to this clonotype: A junction boundary mismatches the germline segment, possibly from a read error. This rearrangement joins TRBV12-3 or TRBV12-4 to TRBJ2-3; TRBD2 might be the D (6 bases). The CDR3 contains 16 residues. CDR3 sequence reads: CASTLDNSGSTDMQYF. The CDR3 nucleotides read TGTGCCAGCACTTTAGATAATAGCGGATCCACAGATATGCAGTATTTT.

The chain uses TRBV12-3 or TRBV12-4 and TRBJ1-2; perhaps TRBD1 as D (6 bases). Trimming removed 8 bases from V and 10 bases from J, with 14 bases in between. CDR3 length: 11 residues. This chain's CDR3 is CASRPGTTYTF. The CDR3 nucleotides read TGTGCCAGCCGTCCGGGGACAACCTACACCTTC.

This chain joins TRBV29-1 and TRBJ2-7, with D perhaps TRBD1 (5 bases). CDR3 length equals 15 residues. Germline V gene data show CDR1 as SQVTM and CDR2 as ANQGSEA. Trimming left V 4 bases short and J 13 bases short, with 29 bases between. CDR3 nucleotides: TGCAGCGTTGCTTTAGGTTGGGGCGACAGCTACGAGGAATACTTC. Its protein is CSVALGWGDSYEEYF.

This clonotype was detected only a few times. The genes are TRBV7-2 and TRBJ2-2; D is ambiguous. The CDR3 runs to 16 residues. Trimming took off 5 bases at V and 2 bases at J, with 15 bases between the two ends. Germline V CDR1 and CDR2: SGHTA, FQGNSA. CDR3 amino acids: CASSPRTQRNTGELFF. As DNA, the CDR3 is TGTGCCAGCAGCCCCCGGACCCAGCGAAACACCGGGGAGCTGTTTTTT.

This clonotype was found a few times. A much larger clonotype is one base distant, so this may be a read error. The DNA is omitted, as the CDR3 cannot be located on it reliably, and the CDR3 follows TCRdb's listing. This chain links TRBV28 with TRBJ2-7; the D segment call TRBD2 is taken from the table without a DNA check. The CDR3 has 15 amino acids, counting both end residues. The germline V gene encodes CDR1 MDHEN and CDR2 SYDVKM. CDR3: CASSSVAGGSYERYF.

In regard to this clonotype: Compared with germline, one end of the junction differs, possibly owing to a read error. J is TRBJ1-2 and V is TRBV12-3 or TRBV12-4, with a weak D call TRBD1 (5 bases). The length of the CDR3 is 11 residues. Here the CDR3 DNA reads TGTGCCAGCAGTACAGGTTCTAGCTACATCTTC. Its translation is CASSTGSSYIF.

This clonotype came up a few times. The chain employs TRBV4-3 and TRBJ1-2; no definite D call. The CDR3 consists of 13 residues. Trimming cost V 4 bases and J 12 bases, with 18 bases left between them. From germline, CDR1 is LGHNA and CDR2 YSLEER. For the CDR3, the DNA is TGCGCCAGCAGCCCCGGGGTCAACTATGTCAACACCTTC. Translated: CASSPGVNYVNTF.

Sample share makes this clonotype medium-sized (0.01 to 0.1%). This chain links TRBV5-4 with TRBJ2-2; D is ambiguous. Trimming removed 2 bases from V and 7 bases from J, with 6 bases in between. From germline, CDR1 is SGHNT and CDR2 YYREEE (reference sequence). CDR3 size: 12 residues. The CDR3 is CASSFVGGELFF. The CDR3 nucleotides are TGTGCCAGCAGCTTTGTGGGCGGGGAGCTGTTTTTT.

As to this clonotype: One end of the junction fails to match germline, which may point to a read error. The chain is built from TRBV7-9 and TRBJ2-5, with a tentative D call TRBD2 (7 bases). The CDR3 is made up of 16 amino acids. Germline V lookup: CDR1 SEHNR, CDR2 FQNEAQ (reference sequence). This chain's CDR3 is CVTSLGGGGNKETQYF. In DNA form, the CDR3 reads TGTGTCACCAGCTTAGGGGGAGGGGGAAATAAAGAGACCCAGTATTTC.

By frequency in the sample, this clonotype is medium-sized (0.01 to 0.1%). The rearrangement uses TRBV6-5 and TRBJ2-7; 7 bases are a match to TRBD2. Germline CDR1 and CDR2: MNHEY and SVGAGI. V was clipped by 5 bases and J by 5 bases; unmatched bases: 3. The CDR3 covers 12 residues. This CDR3 reads CASSRTRNEQYF. The CDR3 nucleotides read TGTGCCAGCAGTCGGACTAGAAACGAGCAGTACTTC.

The rearrangement joins TRBV20-1 to TRBJ2-2; D gene uncertain. The CDR3 is 16 residues long. The germline CDR1 and CDR2 sequences are DFQATT and SNEGSKA (reference sequence). V gave up 6 bases and J gave up 7 bases, with 24 bases separating them. The CDR3 region has the DNA TGCAGTGCCACCCCCAATGGGATTCTTGGCGTCGGGGAGCTGTTTTTT. Encoded protein: CSATPNGILGVGELFF.

Note on this clonotype: The junction shows a germline mismatch at one end, possibly a read error. J is TRBJ2-1 and V is TRBV10-3; D may correspond to TRBD1 or TRBD2 (6 bases each). The CDR3 loop spans 15 amino acids. Germline V gives CDR1 ENHRY, CDR2 SYGVKD. DNA of the CDR3: TGTGCCATCAGTGATTTAGTTCCGGGGGACAATGAGAAGTTCTTC. This translates into CAISDLVPGDNEKFF.

For this clonotype: A junction boundary mismatches the germline segment, possibly from a read error. The chain recombines TRBV7-9 with TRBJ1-2, with D possibly being TRBD1 (5 bases). Germline-derived CDR1 and CDR2 are SEHNR and FQNEAQ (reference sequence). CDR3 size: 17 residues. Written as DNA, the CDR3 is TGTGCCGGCAGTGAGCGGCAGGGAAAAAGCCTACTGGATGGCTACACCTTC. Amino acid sequence: CAGSERQGKSLLDGYTF.

Concerning this clonotype itself: The junction does not match germline at one end; this may be a read error. The chain joins TRBV20-1 to TRBJ2-3; 8 bases line up with TRBD2. This CDR3 contains 16 residues. CDR1 is DFQATT and CDR2 is SNEGSKA in the germline V gene (reference sequence). The CDR3 reads CGARAVVAGLTDTQYF. The CDR3 bases are TGCGGTGCTAGAGCCGTGGTAGCGGGGCTCACAGATACGCAGTATTTT.

A note on this clonotype: One end of the junction fails to match germline, which may point to a read error. The rearrangement uses TRBV6-1 and TRBJ2-1; TRBD2 matches 10 bases. This CDR3 has 15 residues. Looked up from germline, CDR1 is MNHNS and CDR2 is SASEGT. CDR3 DNA sequence: TGTGCCAGTAGTGATCGACTAGCGGGTACGGTTGTGCAGTTCTTC. Translating it yields CASSDRLAGTVVQFF.

This chain connects TRBV12-3 or TRBV12-4 to TRBJ1-5; D might be TRBD1 (5 bases). The CDR3 sequence is 14 residues long. V dropped 10 bases and J dropped 11 bases, with 24 bases sitting between them. The CDR3 spells CANNLGTLRQSQHF. CDR3 in DNA: TGTGCCAACAATCTAGGGACTCTGAGGCAGTCCCAGCATTTT.

Points on this clonotype: Mismatch with germline at one junction end may stem from a read error. The V call is TRBV24-1, the J call TRBJ2-1; weak D call: TRBD2 (6 bases). The CDR3 is made up of 17 amino acids. The germline CDR1 and CDR2 sequences are KGHDR and SFDVKD. The CDR3 nucleotides are TGTGCCACCAGTGACCAGACCGGGACTGGCAGTATCAATGAGCAGTTCTTT. This codes for CATSDQTGTGSINEQFF.

Comments on this clonotype: Its ends do not fully match the called genes, so a read error is possible. The genes are TRBV5-4 and TRBJ2-1, with a weak D call TRBD1 (6 bases). Germline V lookup: CDR1 SGHNT, CDR2 YYREEE (reference sequence). The CDR3 covers 18 residues. The CDR3 loop is CASSLGALVRGALDKQFF. The CDR3 DNA reads TGCGCCAGCAGCTTGGGGGCTCTGGTCCGTGGGGCGTTGGATAAGCAGTTCTTC.

About this clonotype itself: This may come from a read error, since a much larger clone is one base off. This chain joins TRBV30 and TRBJ2-3; D ambiguous. Between the trimmed V and J ends, which lost 0 bases and 1 base, there was a span of 8 bases. CDR1 GTSNPN and CDR2 SVGIG come from the germline V gene (reference sequence). This CDR3 has 14 residues. In DNA, the CDR3 is TGTGCCTGGAGTGTTAAAGGATGCACAGATACGCAGTATTTT. Protein product: CAWSVKGCTDTQYF.

As to this clonotype: A read error may account for a junction end that differs from germline. The chain carries TRBV28 and TRBJ2-2; possible D gene TRBD2, 5 bases. The CDR3 sequence is 16 residues long. Germline V lookup: CDR1 MDHEN, CDR2 SYDVKM. In DNA form, the CDR3 reads TGTGTCAGCAGTTTGGAGCGATCTCGGGTCACCGGGGAGCTATTTTTT. Protein: CVSSLERSRVTGELFF.

The J gene is TRBJ2-1, the V gene TRBV20-1, with TRBD2 identical over 8 bases. Germline CDR1 reads DFQATT; CDR2 reads SNEGSKA (reference sequence). CDR3 length: 15 amino acids. The ends lost 6 bases at V and 7 bases at J; junction bases unmatched: 14. The CDR3 DNA is TGCAGTGCGCTTGGGACTAGTGGACTCACGAATGAGCAGTTCTTC. This codes for CSALGTSGLTNEQFF.

Worth noting for this clonotype: This may be a read error: a much more frequent sequence differs by one nucleotide. The chain carries TRBV6-5 and TRBJ2-1, with 8 nucleotides matching TRBD1. Germline CDR1 MNHEY, CDR2 SVGAGI. The CDR3 consists of 15 residues. CDR3: CASSSLTGEANQQSF. The CDR3 DNA follows: TGTGCCAGCAGTTCATTGACAGGGGAAGCAAATCAGCAGTCCTTC.

For this clonotype: The junction departs from germline at one end; a sequencing error may be responsible. The chain recombines TRBV28 with TRBJ2-7; 9 bases line up with TRBD1. The CDR3 has 15 residues. Looked up from germline, CDR1 is MDHEN and CDR2 is SYDVKM. The CDR3 loop reads CAGSFLTGGFYGQYF. The DNA of the CDR3 is TGTGCCGGCAGTTTTTTGACAGGGGGATTCTACGGGCAGTACTTC.

This clonotype was found a few times. The chain combines TRBV3-1 with TRBJ2-1; 10 bases agree with TRBD1. Germline V gene lookup returns CDR1 LGHDT and CDR2 YNNKEL (reference sequence). J lost 7 bases, V lost 6 bases, and 3 bases had no gene match. This CDR3 region has 13 residues. The CDR3 reads CASRGDRGNEQFF. CDR3 bases: TGTGCCAGCAGAGGGGACAGGGGAAATGAGCAGTTCTTC.

On this clonotype: The final CDR3 position lacks the conserved phenylalanine or tryptophan, pointing to a likely read error. This chain connects TRBV29-1 to TRBJ2-2, with D possibly matching TRBD2 (5 bases). In germline, CDR1 is SQVTM, CDR2 ANQGSEA. The CDR3 extends over 14 amino acids. V was cut by 5 bases and J by 5 bases, with 15 bases left in between. The CDR3 protein is CSVKLEGRTGELFY. As DNA, the CDR3 is TGCAGCGTTAAGCTAGAGGGAAGGACCGGGGAGCTGTTTTAT.